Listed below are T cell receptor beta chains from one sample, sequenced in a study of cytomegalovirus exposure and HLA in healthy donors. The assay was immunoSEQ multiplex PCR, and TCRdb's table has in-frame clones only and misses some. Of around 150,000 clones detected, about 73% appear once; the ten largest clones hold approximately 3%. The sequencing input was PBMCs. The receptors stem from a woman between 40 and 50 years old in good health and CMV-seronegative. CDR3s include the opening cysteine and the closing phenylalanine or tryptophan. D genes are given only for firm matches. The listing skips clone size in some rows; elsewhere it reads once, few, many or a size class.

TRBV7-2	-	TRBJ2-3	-	CASSEYTDTQYF	TGTGCCAGCAGCGAGTACACAGATACGCAGTATTTT
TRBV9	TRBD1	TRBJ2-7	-	CASSAGQSSSYEQYF	TGTGCCAGCAGCGCGGGACAGTCGAGCTCCTACGAGCAGTACTTC
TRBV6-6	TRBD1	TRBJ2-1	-	CASSRRDRGPHEQFF	TGTGCCAGCAGCCGCCGGGACAGGGGTCCCCATGAGCAGTTCTTC
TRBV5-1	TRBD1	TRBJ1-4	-	CASSSQGAQEKLFF	TGCGCCAGCAGCTCTCAGGGGGCTCAAGAAAAACTGTTTTTT
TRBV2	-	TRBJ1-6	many	CASRTTDNSPLHF	TGTGCCAGCAGAACAACAGATAATTCACCCCTCCACTTT
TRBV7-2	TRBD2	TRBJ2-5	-	CASSLAIAGGEETQYF	TGTGCCAGCAGCTTAGCGATAGCGGGGGGGGAAGAGACCCAGTACTTC
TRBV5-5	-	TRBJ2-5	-	CASSLPAEETQYF	TGTGCCAGCAGCTTGCCGGCGGAGGAGACCCAGTACTTC
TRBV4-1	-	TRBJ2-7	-	CASSHPGDYEQYF	TGCGCCAGCAGCCACCCAGGGGATTACGAGCAGTACTTC
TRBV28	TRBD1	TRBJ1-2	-	CASSVDRSYGYTF	TGTGCCAGCAGTGTGGACAGGTCCTATGGCTACACCTTC
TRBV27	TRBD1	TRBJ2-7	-	CASSLWDRVHEQYF	TGTGCCAGCAGTTTATGGGACAGGGTTCACGAGCAGTACTTC